This TCR beta chain was found in a study of blood T cell repertoires in COVID-19. As for the study in general: Spain, Italy and the United States supplied samples that represented acute and convalescent COVID-19. PBMCs, B-cell-depleted T cells, or T cells provided the cDNA or gDNA that made up the material.

V shed 3 bases, J shed 6 bases, and the junction held 0 bases outside the gene matches. Germline values: CDR1 SGDLS, CDR2 YYNGEE. This CDR3 region has 14 residues. This clone was recorded only once. Authors' analysis steps: Researchers report that nucleated cell counts were estimated from reference gene primer amplification. Assay: immunoSEQ multiplex PCR; the TCRdb copy retains only in-frame clones and omits some. V and J calls and clone size are those listed in that table; D and trimming were worked out from the DNA. The sample yields around 100,000 clones, about 85% seen once. The receptor's source is a man aged 45-65 years with active COVID-19. Sequences were obtained from peripheral blood. The J gene is TRBJ2-3, the V gene TRBV9; 14 nucleotides match TRBD2. CDR3 loop: CASSGTSGGDTQYF. The CDR3 DNA is TGTGCCAGCAGCGGGACTAGCGGGGGGGATACGCAGTATTTT.